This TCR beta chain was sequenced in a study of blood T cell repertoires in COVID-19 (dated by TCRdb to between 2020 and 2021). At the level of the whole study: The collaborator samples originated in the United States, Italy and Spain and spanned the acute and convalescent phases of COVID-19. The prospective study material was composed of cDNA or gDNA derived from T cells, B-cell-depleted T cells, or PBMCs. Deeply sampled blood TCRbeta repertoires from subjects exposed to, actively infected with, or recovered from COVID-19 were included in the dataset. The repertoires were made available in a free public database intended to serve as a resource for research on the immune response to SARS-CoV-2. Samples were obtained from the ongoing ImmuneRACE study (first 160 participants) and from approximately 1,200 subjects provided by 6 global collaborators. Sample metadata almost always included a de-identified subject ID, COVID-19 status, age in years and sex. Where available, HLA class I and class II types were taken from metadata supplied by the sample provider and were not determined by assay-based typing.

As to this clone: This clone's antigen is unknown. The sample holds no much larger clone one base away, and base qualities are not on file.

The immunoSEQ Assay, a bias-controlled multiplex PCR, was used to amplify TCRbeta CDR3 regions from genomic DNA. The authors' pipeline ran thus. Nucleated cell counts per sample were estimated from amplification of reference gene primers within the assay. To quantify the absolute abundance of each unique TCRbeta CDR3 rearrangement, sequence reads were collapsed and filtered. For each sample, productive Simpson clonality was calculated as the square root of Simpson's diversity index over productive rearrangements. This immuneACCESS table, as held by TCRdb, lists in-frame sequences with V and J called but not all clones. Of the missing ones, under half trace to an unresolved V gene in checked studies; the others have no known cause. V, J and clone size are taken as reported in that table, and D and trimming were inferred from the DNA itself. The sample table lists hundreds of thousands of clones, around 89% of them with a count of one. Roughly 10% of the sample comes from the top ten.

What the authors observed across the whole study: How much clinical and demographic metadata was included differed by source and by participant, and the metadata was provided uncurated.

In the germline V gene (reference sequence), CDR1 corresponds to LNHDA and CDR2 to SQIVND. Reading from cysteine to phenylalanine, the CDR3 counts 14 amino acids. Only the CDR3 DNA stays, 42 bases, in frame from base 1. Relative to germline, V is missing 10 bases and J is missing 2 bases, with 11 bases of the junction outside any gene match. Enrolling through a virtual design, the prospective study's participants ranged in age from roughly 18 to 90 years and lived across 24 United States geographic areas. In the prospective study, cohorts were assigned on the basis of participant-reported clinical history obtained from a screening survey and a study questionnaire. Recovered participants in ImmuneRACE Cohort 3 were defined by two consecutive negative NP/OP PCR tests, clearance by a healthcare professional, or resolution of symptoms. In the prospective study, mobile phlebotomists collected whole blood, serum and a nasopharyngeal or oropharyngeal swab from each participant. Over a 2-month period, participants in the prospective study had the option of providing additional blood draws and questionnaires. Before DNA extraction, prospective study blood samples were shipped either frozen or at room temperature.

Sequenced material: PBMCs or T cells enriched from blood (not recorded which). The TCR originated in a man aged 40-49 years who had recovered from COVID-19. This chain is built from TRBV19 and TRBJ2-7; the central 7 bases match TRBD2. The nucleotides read TGTGCCACCGCCCCGGCGGGAGAACCCTACGAGCAGTACTTC. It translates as CATAPAGEPYEQYF.